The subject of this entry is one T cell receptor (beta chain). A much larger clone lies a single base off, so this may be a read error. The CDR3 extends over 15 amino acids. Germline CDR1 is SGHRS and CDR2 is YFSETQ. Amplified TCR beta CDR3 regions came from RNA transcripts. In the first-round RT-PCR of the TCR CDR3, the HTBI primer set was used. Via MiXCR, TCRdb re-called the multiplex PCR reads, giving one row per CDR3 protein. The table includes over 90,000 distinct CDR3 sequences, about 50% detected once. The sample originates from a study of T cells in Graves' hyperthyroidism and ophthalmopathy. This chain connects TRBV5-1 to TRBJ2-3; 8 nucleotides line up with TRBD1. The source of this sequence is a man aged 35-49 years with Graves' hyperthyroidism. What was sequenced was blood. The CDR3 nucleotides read TGCGCCAGCGGCTTGGGAGGACAGGGTTTAGATACGCAGTATTTT. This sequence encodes CASGLGGQGLDTQYF. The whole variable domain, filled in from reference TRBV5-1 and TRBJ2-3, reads KAGVTQTPRYLIKTRGQQVTLSCSPISGHRSVSWYQQTPGQGLQFLFEYFSETQRNKGNFPGRFSGRQFSNSRSEMNVSTLELGDSALYLCASGLGGQGLDTQYFGPGTRLTVL.